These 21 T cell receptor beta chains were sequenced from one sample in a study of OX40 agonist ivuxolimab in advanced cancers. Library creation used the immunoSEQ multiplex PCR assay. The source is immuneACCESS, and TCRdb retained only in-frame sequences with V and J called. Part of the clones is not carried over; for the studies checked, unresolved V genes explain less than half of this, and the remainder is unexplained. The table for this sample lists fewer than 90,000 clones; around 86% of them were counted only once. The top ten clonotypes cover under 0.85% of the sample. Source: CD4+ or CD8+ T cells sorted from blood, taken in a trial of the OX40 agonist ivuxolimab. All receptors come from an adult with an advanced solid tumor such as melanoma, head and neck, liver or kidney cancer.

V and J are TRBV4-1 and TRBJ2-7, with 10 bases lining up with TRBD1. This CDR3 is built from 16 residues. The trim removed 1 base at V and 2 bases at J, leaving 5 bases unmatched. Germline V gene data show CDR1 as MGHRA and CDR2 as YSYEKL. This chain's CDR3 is CASSQGRGQGAYEQYF. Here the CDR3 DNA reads TGCGCCAGCAGCCAAGGTCGCGGACAGGGGGCCTACGAGCAGTACTTC.

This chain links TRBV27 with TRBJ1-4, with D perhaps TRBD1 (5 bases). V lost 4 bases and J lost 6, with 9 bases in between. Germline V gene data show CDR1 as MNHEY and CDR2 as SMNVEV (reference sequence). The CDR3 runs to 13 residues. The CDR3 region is CASSSGIYEKLFF. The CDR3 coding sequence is TGTGCCAGCAGTTCAGGGATTTATGAAAAACTGTTTTTT.

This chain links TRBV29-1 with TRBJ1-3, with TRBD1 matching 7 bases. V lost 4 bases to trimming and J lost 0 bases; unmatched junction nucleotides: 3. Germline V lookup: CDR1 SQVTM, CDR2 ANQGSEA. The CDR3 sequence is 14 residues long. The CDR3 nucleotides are TGCAGCGTTGGGACAGGAGCCTCTGGAAACACCATATATTTT. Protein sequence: CSVGTGASGNTIYF.

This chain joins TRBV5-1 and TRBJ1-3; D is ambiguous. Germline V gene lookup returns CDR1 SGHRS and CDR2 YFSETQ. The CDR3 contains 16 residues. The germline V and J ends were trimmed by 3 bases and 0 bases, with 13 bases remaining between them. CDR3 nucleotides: TGCGCCAGCAGCTCGGCAAGGTGGGGCTCTGGAAACACCATATATTTT. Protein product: CASSSARWGSGNTIYF.

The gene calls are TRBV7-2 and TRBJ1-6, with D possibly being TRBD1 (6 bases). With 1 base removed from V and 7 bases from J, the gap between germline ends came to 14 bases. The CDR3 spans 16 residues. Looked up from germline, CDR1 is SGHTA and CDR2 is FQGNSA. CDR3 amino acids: CASSLGPPGVNSPLHF. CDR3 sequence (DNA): TGTGCCAGCAGCTTAGGGCCCCCAGGGGTGAATTCACCCCTCCACTTT.

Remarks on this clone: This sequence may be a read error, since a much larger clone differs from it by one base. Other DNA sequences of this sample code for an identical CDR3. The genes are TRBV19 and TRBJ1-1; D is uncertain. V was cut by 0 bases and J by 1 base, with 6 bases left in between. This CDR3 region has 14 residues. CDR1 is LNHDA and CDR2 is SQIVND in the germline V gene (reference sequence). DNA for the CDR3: TGTGCCAGTAGTATAGACAGAGAGAACACTGAAGCTTTCTTT. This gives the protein CASSIDRENTEAFF.

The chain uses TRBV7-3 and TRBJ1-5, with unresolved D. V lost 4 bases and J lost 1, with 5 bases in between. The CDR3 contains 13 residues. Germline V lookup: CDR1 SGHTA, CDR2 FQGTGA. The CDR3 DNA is TGTGCCAGCAGCTCACAAAGCAATCAGCCCCAGCATTTT. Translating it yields CASSSQSNQPQHF.

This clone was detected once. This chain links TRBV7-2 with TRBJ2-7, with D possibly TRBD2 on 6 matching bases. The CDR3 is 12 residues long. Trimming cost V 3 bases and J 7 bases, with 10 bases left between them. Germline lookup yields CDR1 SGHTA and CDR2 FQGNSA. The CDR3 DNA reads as TGTGCCAGCAGCTTGGATCGGGGGGAGCAGTACTTC. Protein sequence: CASSLDRGEQYF.

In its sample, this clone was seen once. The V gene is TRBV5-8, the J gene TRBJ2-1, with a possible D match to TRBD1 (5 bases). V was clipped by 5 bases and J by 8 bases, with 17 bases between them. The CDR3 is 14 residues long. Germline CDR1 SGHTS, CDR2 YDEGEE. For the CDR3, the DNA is TGTGCCAGCAGACCTATCAGGGTTGACTATGAGCAGTTCTTC. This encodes CASRPIRVDYEQFF.

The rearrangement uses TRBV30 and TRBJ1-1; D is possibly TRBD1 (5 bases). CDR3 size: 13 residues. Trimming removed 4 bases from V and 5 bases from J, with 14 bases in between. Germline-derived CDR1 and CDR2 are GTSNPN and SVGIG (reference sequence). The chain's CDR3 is CAWMGPGWTEAFF. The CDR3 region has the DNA TGTGCCTGGATGGGGCCAGGGTGGACTGAAGCTTTCTTT.

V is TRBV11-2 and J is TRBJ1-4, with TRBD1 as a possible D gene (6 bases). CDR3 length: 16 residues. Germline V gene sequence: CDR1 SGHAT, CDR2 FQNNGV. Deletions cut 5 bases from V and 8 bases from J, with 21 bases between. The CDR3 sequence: CASSPGVQTFGEKLFF. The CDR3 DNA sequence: TGTGCCAGCAGCCCAGGGGTCCAGACCTTTGGCGAAAAACTGTTTTTT.

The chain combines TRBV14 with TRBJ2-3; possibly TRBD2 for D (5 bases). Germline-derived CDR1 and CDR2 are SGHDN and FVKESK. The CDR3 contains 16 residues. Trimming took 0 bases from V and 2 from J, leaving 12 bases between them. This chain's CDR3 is CASSQDRSGTTDTQYF. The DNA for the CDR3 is TGTGCCAGCAGCCAAGATAGGAGCGGAACCACAGATACGCAGTATTTT.

The CDR3 DNA reads TGTGCCGGCGGGGGGAACACAGATACGCAGTATTTT. Its protein is CAGGGNTDTQYF. The rearrangement joins TRBV6-1 to TRBJ2-3; 8 bases are shared with TRBD2. Losses at the gene ends were 11 bases for V and 2 bases for J; bases not matched to a gene: 3. Germline assignment: CDR1 MNHNS and CDR2 SASEGT. This CDR3 region has 12 residues.

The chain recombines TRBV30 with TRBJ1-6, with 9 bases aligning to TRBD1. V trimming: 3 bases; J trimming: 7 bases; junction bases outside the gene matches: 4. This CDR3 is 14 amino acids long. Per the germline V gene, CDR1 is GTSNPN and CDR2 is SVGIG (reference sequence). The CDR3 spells CAWSRDRGNSPLHF. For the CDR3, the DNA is TGTGCCTGGAGCCGAGACAGGGGGAATTCACCCCTCCACTTT. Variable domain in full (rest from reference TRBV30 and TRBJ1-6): SQTIHQWPATLVQPVGSPLSLECTVEGTSNPNLYWYRQAAGRGLQLLFYSVGIGQISSEVPQNLSASRPQDRQFILSSKKLLLSDSGFYLCAWSRDRGNSPLHFGNGTRLTVT.

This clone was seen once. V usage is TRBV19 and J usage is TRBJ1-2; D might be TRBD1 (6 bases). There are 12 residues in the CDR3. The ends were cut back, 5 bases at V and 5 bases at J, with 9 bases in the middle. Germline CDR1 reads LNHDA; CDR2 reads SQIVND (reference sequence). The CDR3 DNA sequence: TGTGCCAGTAGTGTCCAGGGGTATGGCTACACCTTC. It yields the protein CASSVQGYGYTF.

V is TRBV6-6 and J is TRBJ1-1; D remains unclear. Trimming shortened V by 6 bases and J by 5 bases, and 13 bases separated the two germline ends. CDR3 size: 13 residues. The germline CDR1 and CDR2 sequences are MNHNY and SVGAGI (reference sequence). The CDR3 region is CASSNGRGTEAFF. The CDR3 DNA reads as TGTGCCAGCAGCAACGGTCGAGGGACTGAAGCTTTCTTT.

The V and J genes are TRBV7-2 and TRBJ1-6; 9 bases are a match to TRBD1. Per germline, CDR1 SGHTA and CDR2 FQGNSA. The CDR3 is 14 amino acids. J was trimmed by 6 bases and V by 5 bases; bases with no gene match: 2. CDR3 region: CASSGDRANSPLHF. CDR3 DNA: TGTGCCAGCAGCGGGGACAGGGCTAATTCACCCCTCCACTTT.

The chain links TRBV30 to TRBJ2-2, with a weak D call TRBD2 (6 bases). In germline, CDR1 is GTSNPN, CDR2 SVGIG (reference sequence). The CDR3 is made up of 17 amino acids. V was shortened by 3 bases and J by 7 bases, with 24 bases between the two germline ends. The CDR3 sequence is CAWRTLSRIGSLGELFF. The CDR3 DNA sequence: TGTGCCTGGAGGACCCTATCTAGAATCGGGAGTCTCGGGGAGCTGTTTTTT.

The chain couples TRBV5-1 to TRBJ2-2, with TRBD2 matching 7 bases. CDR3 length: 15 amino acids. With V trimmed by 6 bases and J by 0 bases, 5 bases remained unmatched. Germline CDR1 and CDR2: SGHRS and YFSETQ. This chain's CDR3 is CASTLGTTNTGELFF. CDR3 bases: TGCGCCAGCACACTTGGGACTACGAACACCGGGGAGCTGTTTTTT.

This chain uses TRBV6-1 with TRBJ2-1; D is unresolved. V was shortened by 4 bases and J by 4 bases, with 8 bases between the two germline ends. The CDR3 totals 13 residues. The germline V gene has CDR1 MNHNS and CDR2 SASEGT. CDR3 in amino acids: CASSAIAYNEQFF. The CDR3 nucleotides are TGTGCCAGCAGTGCAATAGCTTACAATGAGCAGTTCTTC.

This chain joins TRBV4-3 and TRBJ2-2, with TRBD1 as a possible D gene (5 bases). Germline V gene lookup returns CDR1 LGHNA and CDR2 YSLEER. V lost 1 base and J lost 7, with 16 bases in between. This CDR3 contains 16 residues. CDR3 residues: CASSQAQGSMDGELFF. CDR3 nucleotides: TGCGCCAGCAGCCAAGCGCAGGGTAGCATGGACGGGGAGCTGTTTTTT.